This T cell receptor beta chain was documented in a study of neurological immune-mediated disorders. Whole-study results and caveats: The absence of any CDR3 amino acid sequence shared by expanded clones across subjects suggests that repertoires were private in all groups.

This clonotype was seen at least ten times. No antigen is known for it. Germline V gene data show CDR1 as SGHTA and CDR2 as FQGTGA. The CDR3 covers 12 residues. The germline V and J ends were trimmed by 6 bases and 8 bases, with 13 bases remaining between them. Time point here: longitudinal time-point 1 (baseline). As for the cDNA, it was generated by 5'RACE with 10-nucleotide random UMIs. TCRdb re-called the 5' RACE reads through MiXCR, storing one row per CDR3 protein. This table has 60,000 to 90,000 distinct CDR3 sequences, roughly a tenth appearing once. V gene TRBV7-3 combines with J gene TRBJ1-1, with a possible D match to TRBD1 (6 bases). Sequencing was carried out using PBMCs. The receptor comes from a young man in good health. Here the CDR3 reads CASSYRTGEAFF. CDR3 DNA: TGTGCCAGCAGTTACCGAACAGGGGAAGCTTTCTTT.